Each of the 32 T cell receptor beta chains below was sequenced from the same sample in a study of shared clonotypes between healthy human individuals (dated by TCRdb to 2019 to 2021). The protocol used for the library was the immunoSEQ multiplex PCR assay. TCRdb stores this immuneACCESS table with in-frame sequences only. Part of the clones is absent; in the studies checked, under half of the shortfall reflects unresolved V genes, and no reason is known for the rest. The sample records about 960,000 clones, around 80% of which are singletons. Roughly 1.5% of the sample is held by the ten biggest clonotypes. Sequencing input: memory CD4+ T cells sorted from blood. The cell subset or site label for this specimen denotes: CD45RA-negative fraction. These TCRs come from a man aged 18 to 35 in good health.

This chain joins TRBV11-2 and TRBJ2-1; TRBD2 matches 8 bases. This CDR3 contains 15 residues. The V and J ends lost 3 bases and 16 bases, in that order; junction bases with no gene match: 17. Germline CDR1 SGHAT, CDR2 FQNNGV. The CDR3 is CASSFDGGAKFRFFF. The DNA of the CDR3 is TGTGCCAGCAGCTTTGACGGGGGGGCGAAATTTAGGTTCTTCTTC. The complete variable domain, with remaining parts taken from reference TRBV11-2 and TRBJ2-1, reads EAGVAQSPRYKIIEKRQSVAFWCNPISGHATLYWYQQILGQGPKLLIQFQNNGVVDDSQLPKDRFSAERLKGVDSTLKIQPAKLEDSAVYLCASSFDGGAKFRFFFGPGTRLTVL.

With respect to this clone: Other DNA sequences of this sample code for an identical CDR3. The chain has TRBV5-1 and TRBJ2-1; 11 nucleotides align to TRBD2. The V gene end was trimmed by 2 bases and the J gene end by 7 bases; junction bases not matched to a gene: 8. Germline CDR1 SGHRS, CDR2 YFSETQ. The CDR3 spans 16 residues. The CDR3 DNA sequence: TGCGCCAGCAGCTTAGCCGGACTAGCGGGCGTAAATGAGCAGTTCTTC. It is translated as CASSLAGLAGVNEQFF.

A single count supports this clone. The CDR3: CASSDGSGLAKQYF. For the CDR3, the DNA is TGCGCCAGCAGTGACGGATCTGGGCTAGCTAAGCAGTACTTC. The chain combines TRBV10-1 with TRBJ2-5, with TRBD2 as a possible D gene (5 bases). This CDR3 comprises 14 residues. The germline V and J ends were trimmed by 3 bases and 11 bases, with 19 bases remaining between them. Germline V gene lookup returns CDR1 WNHNN and CDR2 SYGVQD (reference sequence).

The chain combines TRBV7-9 with TRBJ1-2, with D possibly matching TRBD1 (6 bases). V was pared by 4 bases and J by 11 bases, with 17 bases between. The CDR3 contains 13 residues. Germline CDR1 is SEHNR and CDR2 is FQNEAQ (reference sequence). CDR3 protein: CASSSPTGQGYTF. The CDR3 DNA is TGTGCCAGCAGCTCCCCCACAGGGCAGGGTTACACCTTC.

The rearrangement joins TRBV6-5 to TRBJ1-5; D possibly corresponds to TRBD1 (6 bases). The germline V gene has CDR1 MNHEY and CDR2 SVGAGI. This CDR3 has 15 residues. V lost 4 bases and J 1 base, leaving 11 bases between the germline ends. CDR3 coding DNA: TGTGCCAGCAGTTCAGGGGACGGCAGCAATCAGCCCCAGCATTTT. This sequence encodes CASSSGDGSNQPQHF.

This clone was found a few times. The genes are TRBV14 and TRBJ2-2; a possible D gene is TRBD1 (5 bases). The CDR3 spans 17 residues. Between the trimmed V and J ends, which lost 0 bases and 1 base, there was a span of 12 bases. Germline assignment: CDR1 SGHDN and CDR2 FVKESK. The CDR3, as DNA: TGTGCCAGCAGCCAAGATCTTCCAGGGAAGAACACCGGGGAGCTGTTTTTT. Its protein is CASSQDLPGKNTGELFF.

The chain uses TRBV5-8 and TRBJ1-4; D ambiguous. Germline values: CDR1 SGHTS, CDR2 YDEGEE. The V and J ends lost 7 bases and 7 bases respectively, with 14 bases between them. This CDR3 spans 13 amino acids. CDR3 coding DNA: TGTGCCAGCCGAGGGAACTTGGTTGAAAAACTGTTTTTT. Amino acid sequence: CASRGNLVEKLFF.

This clone appeared a few times. The chain employs TRBV5-1 and TRBJ1-2; tentative D call: TRBD1 (5 bases). V was clipped by 4 bases and J by 2 bases, with 12 bases between them. Per germline, CDR1 SGHRS and CDR2 YFSETQ. The length of the CDR3 is 14 residues. The CDR3 DNA follows: TGCGCCAGCAGCGTCGACAGAGAGAACTATGGCTACACCTTC. Residues: CASSVDRENYGYTF.

This clone has only a few counts. The chain carries TRBV2 and TRBJ2-1, with D possibly being TRBD2 (6 bases). Germline CDR1 and CDR2: SNHLY and FYNNEI. The CDR3 runs to 12 residues. The germline V and J ends were trimmed by 7 bases and 7 bases, with 11 bases remaining between them. The CDR3 coding sequence is TGTGCCAGCACATCCAGCGGGAATGAGCAGTTCTTC. Translation gives CASTSSGNEQFF.

The V and J genes are TRBV7-9 and TRBJ2-4, with unresolved D. The CDR3 consists of 13 residues. Per the germline V gene, CDR1 is SEHNR and CDR2 is FQNEAQ (reference sequence). The ends were cut back, 7 bases at V and 9 bases at J, with 16 bases in the middle. Written as DNA, the CDR3 is TGTGCCAGCATCTCGGCCGAGTTTGGCATTCAGTACTTC. This encodes CASISAEFGIQYF.

This clone was recorded once. The rearrangement links TRBV7-2 to TRBJ2-7, with 8 bases aligning to TRBD1. Germline values: CDR1 SGHTA, CDR2 FQGNSA. The CDR3 runs to 14 residues. Unmatched junction bases numbered 7, after V lost 6 bases and J lost 3 bases. The CDR3 sequence is CASSYRQGSYEQYF. As DNA, the CDR3 is TGTGCCAGCAGTTACCGACAGGGGAGCTACGAGCAGTACTTC.

This clone was detected only a few times. The chain joins TRBV5-1 to TRBJ2-2; D might be TRBD2 (5 bases). This CDR3 has 15 amino acids. The V gene lost 5 bases and the J gene lost 0 bases, with 11 bases spanning the gap. CDR1 and CDR2 (germline): SGHRS, YFSETQ. CDR3 DNA sequence: TGCGCCAGCAGGAGGGTCGGGGCGAACACCGGGGAGCTGTTTTTT. Encoded protein: CASRRVGANTGELFF.

The V and J genes are TRBV7-2 and TRBJ2-3; unclear D gene. Trimming cost V 0 bases and J 2 bases, with 3 bases left between them. There are 13 residues in the CDR3. Germline CDR1 and CDR2: SGHTA and FQGNSA. The DNA for the CDR3 is TGTGCCAGCAGCTTAGCGGCCACAGATACGCAGTATTTT. The encoded protein is CASSLAATDTQYF.

The chain joins TRBV6-5 to TRBJ1-5; 9 bases align to TRBD1. J was trimmed by 4 bases and V by 0 bases; bases with no gene match: 1. CDR3 size: 15 residues. The germline V gene has CDR1 MNHEY and CDR2 SVGAGI. CDR3 DNA: TGTGCCAGCAGTTACTCTGGACAGGGGAATCAGCCCCAGCATTTT. It translates to CASSYSGQGNQPQHF.

J is TRBJ1-1 and V is TRBV7-2; TRBD1 is a possible D gene (6 bases). Germline values: CDR1 SGHTA, CDR2 FQGNSA. V was cut by 5 bases and J by 1 base, with 14 bases left in between. This CDR3 is 15 amino acids long. The CDR3 DNA sequence: TGTGCCAGCAGCAGAACGGGACAAGGGAACACTGAAGCTTTCTTT. Translated, it gives CASSRTGQGNTEAFF.

In the case of this clone: With a much larger clone just one base away, this may be a read error. The chain carries TRBV5-6 and TRBJ2-7; 11 bases align to TRBD1. From germline, CDR1 is SGHDT and CDR2 YYEEEE. This CDR3 is built from 16 residues. CDR3 coding DNA: TGTGCCGGCAGCTTGGAATGGGGACAGGGGGCCTACGAGCAGTACTTC. It codes for CAGSLEWGQGAYEQYF.

The chain combines TRBV5-1 with TRBJ2-1, with TRBD2 identical over 11 bases. V was clipped by 0 bases and J by 7 bases; unmatched bases: 6. Germline assignment: CDR1 SGHRS and CDR2 YFSETQ. The CDR3 totals 16 residues. CDR3 protein: CASSLVGGTSGNEQFF. CDR3 nucleotides: TGCGCCAGCAGCTTGGTCGGGGGGACTAGCGGAAATGAGCAGTTCTTC.

This clone was found a few times. The chain uses TRBV6-1 and TRBJ1-6, with no clear D. The length of the CDR3 is 12 residues. Germline V CDR1 and CDR2: MNHNS, SASEGT. Between the trimmed V and J ends, which lost 7 bases and 7 bases, there was a span of 8 bases. The CDR3 DNA reads TGTGCCAGCAAGGGCGGGAATTCACCCCTCCACTTT. This translates into CASKGGNSPLHF.

The chain links TRBV28 to TRBJ1-2; maybe TRBD1 (6 bases). The germline V and J ends were trimmed by 5 bases and 6 bases, with 22 bases remaining between them. Per the germline V gene, CDR1 is MDHEN and CDR2 is SYDVKM. The CDR3 extends over 16 amino acids. The CDR3: CASSQLTIQGRDGYTF. CDR3 coding DNA: TGTGCCAGCAGTCAACTAACCATACAGGGAAGGGATGGCTACACCTTC.

As to this clone: The same CDR3 is also encoded by other DNA sequences in this sample. The chain has TRBV28 and TRBJ2-7; D not certain. This CDR3 spans 11 amino acids. The V gene lost 6 bases and the J gene lost 3 bases, with 6 bases spanning the gap. The germline gives CDR1 MDHEN, CDR2 SYDVKM. The CDR3 region is CASREGYEQYF. CDR3 in DNA: TGTGCCAGCAGAGAAGGCTACGAGCAGTACTTC.

The J gene is TRBJ1-1, the V gene TRBV7-6; the D gene is possibly TRBD1 (5 bases). V was shortened by 1 base and J by 4 bases, with 7 bases between the two germline ends. The CDR3 runs 13 residues. From germline, CDR1 is SGHVS and CDR2 FNYEAQ. The CDR3 here is CASSLDRLTEAFF. CDR3 coding DNA: TGTGCCAGCAGCTTAGACAGGCTCACTGAAGCTTTCTTT.

The chain uses TRBV5-1 and TRBJ1-1; D may be TRBD1 (5 bases). This CDR3 comprises 15 residues. Germline lookup yields CDR1 SGHRS and CDR2 YFSETQ. Trimming took 0 bases from V and 7 from J, leaving 16 bases between them. The CDR3 loop reads CASSLVGPPGGEAFF. In DNA form, the CDR3 reads TGCGCCAGCAGCTTGGTGGGACCGCCCGGCGGTGAAGCTTTCTTT.

This clone was picked up one time. The chain is built from TRBV29-1 and TRBJ2-3, with D perhaps given as TRBD1 or TRBD2 (5 bases each). V was clipped by 6 bases and J by 2 bases, with 12 bases between them. This CDR3 comprises 13 residues. Germline V gene data show CDR1 as SQVTM and CDR2 as ANQGSEA. DNA of the CDR3: TGCAGCGTCCGCCCGGGGCCCACAGATACGCAGTATTTT. Translation gives CSVRPGPTDTQYF.

The rearrangement joins TRBV30 to TRBJ2-5; 9 nucleotides match TRBD1. CDR1 is GTSNPN and CDR2 is SVGIG in the germline V gene (reference sequence). V lost 5 bases and J lost 5; bases outside the gene matches: 6. This CDR3 comprises 13 residues. The chain's CDR3 is CAWARDRAETQYF. The CDR3 bases are TGTGCCTGGGCGCGGGACAGGGCTGAGACCCAGTACTTC.

The chain couples TRBV19 to TRBJ2-1, with D possibly matching TRBD2 (5 bases). V was clipped by 5 bases and J by 9 bases, with 17 bases between them. Germline CDR1 LNHDA, CDR2 SQIVND (reference sequence). CDR3 length: 14 residues. CDR3 sequence (DNA): TGTGCCAGTAGTGCGGCGGGCCTCCGCAGTGAGCAGTTCTTC. Its translation is CASSAAGLRSEQFF.

This clone was seen a handful of times. The rearrangement joins TRBV2 to TRBJ1-1; D unresolved. The germline V gene has CDR1 SNHLY and CDR2 FYNNEI. The CDR3 has 14 amino acids. The germline V and J ends were trimmed by 8 bases and 0 bases, with 13 bases remaining between them. This CDR3 reads CASFLDWVNTEAFF. CDR3 nucleotide sequence: TGTGCCAGCTTCCTGGATTGGGTGAACACTGAAGCTTTCTTT.

The table lists this clone with a few counts. The rearrangement uses TRBV7-2 and TRBJ2-2; D uncertain. With 1 base removed from V and 1 base from J, the gap between germline ends came to 4 bases. CDR1 and CDR2 from the germline V gene are SGHTA and FQGNSA. This CDR3 region has 14 residues. The CDR3 loop reads CASSLVQNTGELFF. The DNA of the CDR3 is TGTGCCAGCAGCTTAGTGCAGAACACCGGGGAGCTGTTTTTT.

As concerns this clone: A much larger clone differs by one base, so this may be a read error. This CDR3 is also generated by other DNA sequences in the sample. V and J are TRBV18 and TRBJ1-1; TRBD1 matches 8 bases. The germline CDR1 and CDR2 sequences are KGHSH and LQKENI. This CDR3 spans 14 amino acids. J lost 3 bases, V lost 6 bases, and 6 bases had no gene match. Here the CDR3 reads CASSLLQGDTEAFF. CDR3 nucleotides: TGTGCCAGCTCGCTATTACAGGGGGACACTGAAGCTTTCTTT.

In nucleotides, the CDR3 is TGTGCCAGCAGCTTAGATGGACGGGGAAGCACAGATACGCAGTATTTT. It is translated as CASSLDGRGSTDTQYF. V usage is TRBV11-3 and J usage is TRBJ2-3; possible D gene TRBD2, 5 bases. CDR1 is SGHNT and CDR2 is YENEEA in the germline V gene. CDR3 size: 16 residues. V was trimmed by 0 bases and J by 0 bases, leaving 10 bases between them.

This clone was detected a few times. The chain joins TRBV30 to TRBJ1-1; D not certain. Germline CDR1 is GTSNPN and CDR2 is SVGIG (reference sequence). The length of the CDR3 is 14 residues. The V gene lost 4 bases and the J gene lost 1 base, with 13 bases spanning the gap. The DNA for the CDR3 is TGTGCCTGGAACCTAATGACCCCGAACACTGAAGCTTTCTTT. Residues: CAWNLMTPNTEAFF.

J is TRBJ2-1 and V is TRBV11-3, with D possibly being TRBD1 or TRBD2 (5 bases each). Trimming pared 1 base from V and 8 bases from J, leaving 15 bases between. Per germline, CDR1 SGHNT and CDR2 YENEEA. The CDR3 loop spans 15 amino acids. The CDR3 region is CASSLGSGTGDEQFF. The CDR3, as DNA: TGTGCCAGCAGCTTAGGTTCGGGGACGGGCGATGAGCAGTTCTTC.

This chain links TRBV6-1 with TRBJ2-1; no reliable D call. CDR3 length equals 15 residues. Trimming removed 6 bases at V and 7 bases at J, with 19 bases between. Germline V CDR1 and CDR2: MNHNS, SASEGT. Here the CDR3 DNA reads TGTGCCAGCAGCCGAGTCCATGAGGCCCCAAATGAGCAGTTCTTC. It is translated as CASSRVHEAPNEQFF.